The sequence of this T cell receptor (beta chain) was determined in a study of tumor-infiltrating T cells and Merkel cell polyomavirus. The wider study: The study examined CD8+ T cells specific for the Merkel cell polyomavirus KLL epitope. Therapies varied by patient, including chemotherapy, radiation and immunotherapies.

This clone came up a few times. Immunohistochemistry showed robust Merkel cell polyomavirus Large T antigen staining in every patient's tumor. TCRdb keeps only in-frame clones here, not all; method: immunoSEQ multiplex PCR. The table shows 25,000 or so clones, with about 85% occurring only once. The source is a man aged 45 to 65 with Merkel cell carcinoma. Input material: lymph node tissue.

This CDR3 is CASSLARGYEQYF. In DNA, the CDR3 is TGCGCCAGCAGCTTGGCGAGGGGGTACGAGCAGTACTTC. This chain uses TRBV5-1 with TRBJ2-7, with a tentative D call TRBD1 (6 bases). The CDR3 spans 13 residues. Deletions cut 0 bases from V and 4 bases from J, with 8 bases between. Germline assignment: CDR1 SGHRS and CDR2 YFSETQ.